This section outlines one T cell receptor beta chain sequence together with its context. The antigen remains undetermined. This record comes from a study of metastatic and nonmetastatic thyroid tumors. For the study at large: Malignant and benign thyroid patients had repertoires compared in peripheral blood and tumor or nodule tissue. The study, taken as a whole, reports: For both blood and tumor, malignant thyroid tumors reportedly showed significantly higher TCR beta diversity than benign nodules did.

Before thyroid surgery, none of the patients had received any treatment. Methods used by the authors: CDR3 was compared across clinicopathological groups, and the resulting differences were used to build a distant-metastasis classifier for papillary thyroid cancer. TCRdb re-analyzed the PCR reads using MiXCR. Clone size and V and J calls follow TCRdb, not the original study. Of tens of thousands of clones in the sample, under 25% were seen once. V lost 5 bases and J lost 4, with 9 bases in between. This CDR3 spans 12 amino acids. CDR1 is SNHLY, CDR2 FYNNEI, per germline. What was sequenced was blood. V usage is TRBV2 and J usage is TRBJ2-7; D remains unclear. The TCR comes from a male donor with papillary thyroid cancer or a benign thyroid nodule (not recorded which). Some clones in this sample may be carry-over from other donors' samples. The CDR3 loop reads CASSFTLYEQYF. As DNA, the CDR3 is TGTGCCAGCAGTTTCACCCTATACGAGCAGTACTTC.